The present TCR beta chain was sequenced within a study of cytomegalovirus exposure and HLA in healthy donors. The study, taken as a whole, reports: Indistinguishability led to the exclusion of some V segments, TRBV6-2 and TRBV6-3 included. Later examination showed HLA-associated TCR beta chains had greater clonal expansion than equally common others. It was assumed in the presence/absence analyses that sequencing depth was roughly uniform across donors.

As for this clone: The antigen remains undetermined.

The CDR3 loop spans 13 amino acids. CDR1 and CDR2 (germline): MNHEY, SMNVEV (reference sequence). The V end lost 2 bases, the J end lost 5 bases, and 6 bases lay between the germline ends. It was with 60 Vbeta and 13 Jbeta primers that the PCR ran. Generated by immunoSEQ multiplex PCR, the TCRdb table keeps only in-frame clones and is missing some. The ten top clones account for about a fifth, within a sample of 20,000 to 25,000 clones. The chain carries TRBV27 and TRBJ2-2; weak D call: TRBD2 (6 bases). This TCR was recovered from a man in his 60s in good health and CMV-seropositive. Source material: PBMCs. The DNA for the CDR3 is TGTGCCAGCAGTTTAGCGGGAACCGGGGAGCTGTTTTTT. Residues: CASSLAGTGELFF.